Below are 22 T cell receptor beta chains sequenced from a single sample in a study of blood T cells in healthy people across ages. Primers used in a second PCR of about 7 to 11 cycles were a sample-barcoded 5' primer and a J-beta primer mix. One entry per CDR3 protein results from TCRdb running MiXCR on the 5' RACE reads. The sample consists of 1,500,000 or so distinct CDR3 sequences, almost 60% of them appearing once. Sequenced: blood. Receptor source: a man between 18 and 29 years old in good health.

The sample holds a few counts of this clonotype. The chain carries TRBV20-1 and TRBJ2-5; tentatively, D is TRBD2 (6 bases). Trimming stripped 6 bases from V and 4 bases from J, with 15 bases between. Germline values: CDR1 DFQATT, CDR2 SNEGSKA (reference sequence). The CDR3 totals 13 residues. The CDR3 DNA follows: TGCAGTGCAAAAGCGGGTGCGCCAGAGACCCAGTACTTC. Residues: CSAKAGAPETQYF.

The chain couples TRBV5-1 to TRBJ1-2; 7 bases line up with TRBD1. With V trimmed by 4 bases and J by 4 bases, 7 bases remained unmatched. CDR3 length: 14 amino acids. Germline V gene data show CDR1 as SGHRS and CDR2 as YFSETQ. Here the CDR3 DNA reads TGCGCCAGCAGCGATCGACAGGGACCCTATGGCTACACCTTC. Residues: CASSDRQGPYGYTF.

The chain couples TRBV6-1 to TRBJ2-4, with D maybe TRBD1 (6 bases). Germline CDR1 and CDR2: MNHNS and SASEGT. This CDR3 contains 15 residues. Trimming removed 5 bases at V and 6 bases at J, with 17 bases between. CDR3 sequence reads: CASSPTGSTVNIQYF. Written as DNA, the CDR3 is TGTGCCAGCAGTCCAACAGGGTCTACTGTAAACATTCAGTACTTC.

V gene TRBV27 combines with J gene TRBJ2-1; TRBD1 aligns across 8 bases. The V gene end was trimmed by 3 bases and the J gene end by 8 bases; junction bases not matched to a gene: 9. CDR1 is MNHEY and CDR2 is SMNVEV in the germline V gene (reference sequence). This CDR3 is 15 amino acids long. The CDR3 nucleotides are TGTGCCAGCAGTTTTTTACAGGGGGTTAAGGATGAGCAGTTCTTC. Residues: CASSFLQGVKDEQFF.

A single count supports this clonotype. This chain links TRBV4-3 with TRBJ2-4, with 10 bases aligning to TRBD2. The J call could be wrong; TRBJ2-5 is a better fit for the DNA end. CDR3 length equals 17 residues. Germline CDR1 and CDR2: LGHNA and YSLEER. The chain's CDR3 is CASSQDPAGGRKETQYF. The CDR3 DNA follows: TGCGCCAGCAGCCAAGATCCAGCGGGGGGGCGGAAAGAGACCCAGTACTTC.

The chain recombines TRBV4-3 with TRBJ1-4; unclear D gene. Germline CDR1 reads LGHNA; CDR2 reads YSLEER. The CDR3 sequence is 16 residues long. The V and J ends lost 0 bases and 1 base respectively, with 9 bases between them. In DNA, the CDR3 is TGCGCCAGCAGCCAAGATTTGCGAGTAACTAATGAAAAACTGTTTTTT. Residues: CASSQDLRVTNEKLFF.

The chain is built from TRBV20-1 and TRBJ2-1, with 10 bases lining up with TRBD2. Germline V gene data show CDR1 as DFQATT and CDR2 as SNEGSKA (reference sequence). This CDR3 spans 15 amino acids. V shed 0 bases, J shed 7 bases, and the junction held 6 bases outside the gene matches. CDR3: CSARDRSGRANEQFF. For the CDR3, the DNA is TGCAGTGCTAGAGATAGGAGCGGGAGGGCGAATGAGCAGTTCTTC.

The J gene is TRBJ2-3, the V gene TRBV27; the D is unclear. V was shortened by 10 bases and J by 2 bases, with 13 bases between the two germline ends. The CDR3 consists of 13 residues. From germline, CDR1 is MNHEY and CDR2 SMNVEV (reference sequence). The CDR3 DNA follows: TGTGCCACCCAGGTCCAGAACACAGATACGCAGTATTTT. Its protein is CATQVQNTDTQYF.

This clonotype was recorded a few times. V and J are TRBV11-2 and TRBJ2-7; D not resolved. The CDR3 length is 14 residues. Germline values: CDR1 SGHAT, CDR2 FQNNGV. V shed 6 bases and J shed 2 bases, with 14 bases lying between them. CDR3 amino acids: CASRPSYATYEQYF. The CDR3 coding sequence is TGTGCCAGCAGACCCTCATACGCGACCTACGAGCAGTACTTC.

This clonotype was picked up a small number of times. The rearrangement uses TRBV28 and TRBJ2-2; D uncertain. V gave up 7 bases and J gave up 4 bases, with 10 bases separating them. This CDR3 spans 13 amino acids. The germline CDR1 and CDR2 sequences are MDHEN and SYDVKM. CDR3 amino acids: CASKRHSTGELFF. The CDR3 DNA reads as TGTGCCAGCAAACGGCATTCCACCGGGGAGCTGTTTTTT.

This clonotype showed up just a few times. The chain combines TRBV12-3 or TRBV12-4 with TRBJ1-4; D is uncertain. Trimming took 6 bases from V and 4 from J, leaving 9 bases between them. The CDR3 extends over 13 amino acids. The chain's CDR3 is CASRAADNEKLFF. The CDR3 nucleotides read TGTGCCAGCAGGGCCGCGGATAATGAAAAACTGTTTTTT.

J is TRBJ2-4 and V is TRBV6-6; 10 bases line up with TRBD1. The J call may be mistaken, given a closer DNA end match to TRBJ2-7. The germline CDR1 and CDR2 sequences are MNHNY and SVGAGI (reference sequence). The CDR3 runs 13 residues. CDR3 in amino acids: CASSGQGVDEQYF. The DNA for the CDR3 is TGTGCCAGCAGCGGACAGGGGGTCGACGAGCAGTACTTC.

The chain combines TRBV12-3 or TRBV12-4 with TRBJ1-2; 9 nucleotides line up with TRBD1. This CDR3 spans 14 amino acids. The J segment lost 6 bases and the V segment lost 6 bases, leaving 8 bases of the junction unmatched. The CDR3 spells CASSRTGVVHGYTF. CDR3 coding DNA: TGTGCCAGCAGCCGGACAGGGGTGGTCCATGGCTACACCTTC.

This sequence joins TRBV4-3 and TRBJ2-5, with a possible D match to TRBD2 (6 bases). Germline V lookup: CDR1 LGHNA, CDR2 YSLEER. Deletions cut 0 bases from V and 3 bases from J, with 14 bases between. The CDR3 spans 16 residues. As DNA, the CDR3 is TGCGCCAGCAGCCAAGAAGGTCCGACTAGTGAAGAGACCCAGTACTTC. Its translation is CASSQEGPTSEETQYF.

This chain links TRBV18 with TRBJ1-5, with D perhaps matching TRBD1 (6 bases). Trimming took 6 bases from V and 6 from J, leaving 9 bases between them. The CDR3 sequence is 12 residues long. Germline-derived CDR1 and CDR2 are KGHSH and LQKENI. Here the CDR3 reads CASSRDTQPQHF. Here the CDR3 DNA reads TGTGCCAGCTCCCGGGACACTCAGCCCCAGCATTTT.

This chain connects TRBV5-1 to TRBJ1-4, with D maybe TRBD1 (6 bases). Between the trimmed V and J ends, which lost 4 bases and 6 bases, there was a span of 16 bases. The germline gives CDR1 SGHRS, CDR2 YFSETQ. This CDR3 is 15 amino acids long. As DNA, the CDR3 is TGCGCCAGCAGCCCGTCCAGGGGAGCGGATGAAAAACTGTTTTTT. The encoded protein is CASSPSRGADEKLFF.

The chain employs TRBV7-2 and TRBJ2-5; TRBD2 agrees at 10 bases. Germline CDR1 is SGHTA and CDR2 is FQGNSA. The CDR3 contains 14 residues. Trimming took 6 bases from V and 11 from J; bases not matched to a gene: 12. Written as DNA, the CDR3 is TGTGCCAGCAGTCTCTATAGCGGGAGGTATGAGCAGTACTTC. Its protein product is CASSLYSGRYEQYF.

The V call is TRBV27, the J call TRBJ2-7, with 8 bases aligning to TRBD1. The CDR3 spans 14 residues. Germline lookup yields CDR1 MNHEY and CDR2 SMNVEV (reference sequence). After removal of 3 bases from V and 4 bases from J, the junction contained 5 bases not matched to a gene. The CDR3 region is CASSFRGRLYEQYF. The DNA for the CDR3 is TGTGCCAGCAGTTTCAGGGGGCGTCTGTACGAGCAGTACTTC.

The chain joins TRBV2 to TRBJ2-1, with TRBD2 identical over 7 bases. CDR1 is SNHLY, CDR2 FYNNEI, per germline. This CDR3 is built from 16 residues. V lost 7 bases and J lost 4; bases outside the gene matches: 13. The CDR3 loop is CASTRSKPSGYNEQFF. CDR3 nucleotide sequence: TGTGCCAGCACAAGGAGTAAGCCTAGCGGTTACAATGAGCAGTTCTTC.

This clonotype showed up just a few times. The CDR3 sequence: CATSDRTGDPIYGYTF. For the CDR3, the DNA is TGTGCCACCAGTGACCGGACAGGCGACCCGATCTATGGCTACACCTTC. The rearrangement uses TRBV24-1 and TRBJ1-2, with TRBD1 matching over 7 bases. The CDR3 spans 16 residues. The J segment lost 4 bases and the V segment lost 4 bases, leaving 11 bases of the junction unmatched. Germline-derived CDR1 and CDR2 are KGHDR and SFDVKD.

The chain recombines TRBV10-3 with TRBJ2-7; D may be TRBD1 (5 bases). Germline loops: CDR1 ENHRY, CDR2 SYGVKD. The CDR3 sequence is 15 residues long. V lost 4 bases and J lost 7, with 20 bases in between. CDR3 DNA sequence: TGTGCCATCAGTGTTGGCAGGGCCGCTTTAAATGAGCAGTACTTC. Translated, it gives CAISVGRAALNEQYF.

The V gene is TRBV7-9, the J gene TRBJ2-7; 8 positions match TRBD2. The V and J ends lost 2 bases and 3 bases, in that order; junction bases with no gene match: 9. Germline values: CDR1 SEHNR, CDR2 FQNEAQ (reference sequence). The CDR3 contains 16 residues. The CDR3 spells CASSLIAGLVDYEQYF. CDR3 nucleotides: TGTGCCAGCAGCTTAATAGCGGGATTGGTTGACTACGAGCAGTACTTC.